This TCR beta chain came from a study of naive and memory T cell subsets. An equimolar mix of two oligonucleotides served as the beta constant-region primer for TRBC1 and TRBC2. The ligated cDNA underwent four PCR rounds using SP2 and nested alpha and beta constant-region primers. TCRdb used MiXCR to reprocess the UMI-ligation and nested PCR reads, holding one entry per CDR3 protein. Of 21,000 or so distinct CDR3 sequences listed, 11% were seen once; the top ten hold roughly 20%. Four subsets defined by CD45RA and CD27 were sorted after CD3, CD4, CD8 and live/dead staining. To note about this clonotype: Its antigen is undetermined.

The study's findings and limits: There was no ground truth to check naive and memory subset results. RNA-based TCR counts may shift with T cell activation and differentiation.

Germline assignment: CDR1 MNHEY and CDR2 SVGAGI. V dropped 6 bases and J dropped 8 bases, with 31 bases sitting between them. The CDR3 is made up of 18 amino acids. Sequenced input: central memory CD8+ T cells from blood. The source is a human donor in good health. This chain uses TRBV6-5 with TRBJ1-2; D may be TRBD1 (6 bases). CDR3 region: CASRTTDRLPRGVFGYTF. CDR3 sequence (DNA): TGTGCCAGCAGGACGACTGACAGGCTTCCCCGCGGAGTTTTCGGCTACACCTTC.